The rows below give T cell receptor beta chains drawn from one sample of a study of OX40 agonist ivuxolimab in advanced cancers. Here immunoSEQ multiplex PCR was the method, and the copy in TCRdb shows in-frame clones only, minus some. The sample holds some 70,000 clones; approximately 86% are singletons and the top ten take roughly 2%. The sample was CD4+ or CD8+ T cells sorted from blood, taken in a trial of the OX40 agonist ivuxolimab. The receptors stem from an adult with an advanced solid tumor such as melanoma, head and neck, liver or kidney cancer. CDR3s include the opening cysteine and the closing phenylalanine or tryptophan. A D gene is named only where the DNA matches it firmly. Rows give clone size only sometimes, using once, few, many, or a class for an expanded clone.

abundance	d_gene	v_gene	j_gene	CDR3nt	CDR3aa
.	TRBD1	TRBV15	TRBJ1-5	TGTGCCACCAGCAGAGCGACAGGGAGTAGCAATCAGCCCCAGCATTTT	CATSRATGSSNQPQHF
.	.	TRBV6-5	TRBJ1-2	TGTGCCAGCAGTACCTCCGACAGAACGTCCTTC	CASSTSDRTSF
.	.	TRBV19	TRBJ2-5	TGTGCCAGTAGCCGGGACCTACAAGAGACCCAGTACTTC	CASSRDLQETQYF
.	.	TRBV7-2	TRBJ1-4	TGTGCCAGCAGCTCCTCCGGGACCCCGGATGAAAAACTGTTTTTT	CASSSSGTPDEKLFF
.	.	TRBV4-2	TRBJ2-7	TGTGCCAGCAGCCGCCAGGGGAACAACGAGCAGTACTTC	CASSRQGNNEQYF
.	.	TRBV6-5	TRBJ2-7	TGTGCCAGCGGACGTACCTACGAGCAGTACTTC	CASGRTYEQYF
.	TRBD1	TRBV28	TRBJ2-3	TGTGCCAGCAGTTTGAGAGGGGGCGCAGATACGCAGTATTTT	CASSLRGGADTQYF
.	.	TRBV19	TRBJ1-2	TGTGCCAGTAGTTCGTCCGGGACTATTAACTATGGCTACACCTTC	CASSSSGTINYGYTF
.	.	TRBV11-2	TRBJ1-5	TGTGCCAGCAGCCTTTCCCTGGGGGGGGCCGGGCAGCCCCAGCATTTT	CASSLSLGGAGQPQHF
.	TRBD1	TRBV6-5	TRBJ2-7	TGTGCCAGCAGCCTGACAGGGAACGAGCAGTACTTC	CASSLTGNEQYF
.	.	TRBV2	TRBJ1-5	TGTGCCAGCAATCGCCCGGGGGGTCAGCCCCAGCATTTT	CASNRPGGQPQHF
.	.	TRBV5-6	TRBJ1-6	TGTGCCAGCAGCTTGGCCGGGTCCTCACCCCTCCACTTT	CASSLAGSSPLHF
.	.	TRBV6-6	TRBJ2-1	TGTGCCAGCAGTTCCACCGGGCCCACCTACAATGAGCAGTTCTTC	CASSSTGPTYNEQFF
.	TRBD2	TRBV6-5	TRBJ2-7	TGTGCCAGCAGCTCCCGGGGGGGCTACGAGCAGTACTTC	CASSSRGGYEQYF
.	.	TRBV15	TRBJ1-5	TGTGCCACCAGCAGAGATCTCGGGCAGATTAGCAATCAGCCCCAGCATTTT	CATSRDLGQISNQPQHF
few	.	TRBV28	TRBJ2-3	TGTGCCAGCAGTGGACCCGCGGAACTCACAGATACGCAGTATTTT	CASSGPAELTDTQYF
.	.	TRBV7-8	TRBJ2-3	TGTGCCAGCAGCTTAGTGGACTCCTCGGTTCTGAGGAGGCAGTATTTT	CASSLVDSSVLRRQYF
.	.	TRBV20-1	TRBJ2-5	TGCAGTTCTCAGGGCCAGTACTTC	CSSQGQYF
.	TRBD1	TRBV5-1	TRBJ1-1	TGCGCCAGTTACAGGGGCGCGGGGACTGAAGCTTTCTTT	CASYRGAGTEAFF
few	.	TRBV4-2	TRBJ1-2	TGTGCCAGCAGCCAAGATCGAGGGGGGCGGCATGGCTACACCTTC	CASSQDRGGRHGYTF
.	.	TRBV11-2	TRBJ1-6	TGTGCCAGCAACCGGGACGGCTCCTATAATTCACCCCTCCACTTT	CASNRDGSYNSPLHF
.	.	TRBV5-1	TRBJ2-3	TGCGCCAGCAAAAGAGGAGGGGCAGATACGCAGTATTTT	CASKRGGADTQYF
once	TRBD1	TRBV18	TRBJ1-3	TGTGCCAGCTCACCAGAGACAGGGTCTGGAAACACCATATATTTT	CASSPETGSGNTIYF
.	.	TRBV5-1	TRBJ2-5	TGCGCCAGCAGCGCGGGGGCGAACTTCGAGACCCAGTACTTC	CASSAGANFETQYF
.	.	TRBV5-1	TRBJ2-1	TGCGCCAGCGAAAGCGGACTCTCCTACAATGAGCAGTTCTTC	CASESGLSYNEQFF
once	TRBD2	TRBV29-1	TRBJ2-1	TGCAGCGTGGGTTTTACTAGCGGTTACAATGAGCAGTTCTTC	CSVGFTSGYNEQFF
.	TRBD1	TRBV29-1	TRBJ2-5	TGCAGCGTTCCCGGACAGGGGACGGAGACCCAGTACTTC	CSVPGQGTETQYF
once	TRBD1	TRBV6-5	TRBJ2-1	TGTGCCATCAAGGACAGGGGGCGGAGTGAGCAGTTCTTC	CAIKDRGRSEQFF
.	.	TRBV6-5	TRBJ1-3	TGTGCCAGCAGTTATGCCGCGCAATCCTCTGGAAACACCATATATTTT	CASSYAAQSSGNTIYF
.	.	TRBV5-4	TRBJ2-5	TGTGCCAGCAGCTTGACGGAGACCCAGTACTTC	CASSLTETQYF
.	.	TRBV14	TRBJ2-7	TGTGCCAGCAGCCAATGGAGTTTCCACTACTTC	CASSQWSFHYF
.	.	TRBV6-1	TRBJ1-4	TGTGCCAGCAGGTTCGAGCCAGAAACTGGGGAACTGTTTTTT	CASRFEPETGELFF
.	TRBD1	TRBV18	TRBJ1-2	TGTGCCAGCTCACCACCGGTCGGACAGGGGAGTTACGGCTACACCTTC	CASSPPVGQGSYGYTF
.	.	TRBV18	TRBJ1-1	TGTGCCAGCCAAAGGGAGGCGAGCTTGAACACTGAAGCTTTCTTT	CASQREASLNTEAFF
.	.	TRBV7-2	TRBJ2-1	TGTGCCAGCAGCTTAGGGGGGCCCGAGTTCTTC	CASSLGGPEFF
.	.	TRBV6-1	TRBJ2-5	TGTGCCAGCAGTGGCCCAACGAAAGAGACCCAGTACTTC	CASSGPTKETQYF
.	.	TRBV29-1	TRBJ1-1	TGCAGCGTTGCCCTAACAGGGAACACTGAAGCTTTCTTT	CSVALTGNTEAFF
.	.	TRBV7-6	TRBJ2-6	TGTGCCAGCAGCCGTGGGGCCTCCTGGGCCAACGTCCTGACTTTC	CASSRGASWANVLTF
few	.	TRBV10-3	TRBJ2-7	TGTGCCATCGCGCCTATTCTTTCCTACGAGCAGTACTTC	CAIAPILSYEQYF
.	.	TRBV27	TRBJ2-2	TGTGCCAGCAGTTCCCTACGCACAGGCCTCCCTTCGAACACCGGGGAGCTGTTTTTT	CASSSLRTGLPSNTGELFF
.	TRBD2	TRBV6-1	TRBJ2-7	TGTGCCAGCAGTGAAACTAGCGGGACCCTGGCGCAGTACTTC	CASSETSGTLAQYF
.	.	TRBV5-5	TRBJ1-2	TGTGCCAGCAGTTCATCCCCGGGGGTAGGCTACACCTTC	CASSSSPGVGYTF
.	.	TRBV15	TRBJ1-5	TGTGCCACCAGCAGTCTTGACAGCCTTAGCAATCAGCCCCAGCATTTT	CATSSLDSLSNQPQHF
few	.	TRBV6-6	TRBJ1-1	TGTGCCAGCAGTGCCCTGAACACTGAAGCTTTCTTT	CASSALNTEAFF
.	.	TRBV9	TRBJ2-3	TGTGCCAGCAGCGTAGTAGGTACGGGAGCTCCCTCAGATACGCAGTATTTT	CASSVVGTGAPSDTQYF
.	.	TRBV19	TRBJ2-7	TGTGCCAGTAGTATCGCGTTGACTAATTCCTACGAGCAGTACTTC	CASSIALTNSYEQYF
.	.	TRBV7-6	TRBJ2-5	TGTGCCAGCAGCTTAGCCCCGGGATTACAAGAGACCCAGTACTTC	CASSLAPGLQETQYF
.	TRBD1	TRBV6-6	TRBJ2-2	TGTGCCAGCATCGTTGAGGGGACAGCAACCACCGGGGAGCTGTTTTTT	CASIVEGTATTGELFF
once	.	TRBV5-1	TRBJ2-5	TGCGCCAGCAGCTCCCGGGACCGCCCAGGGGCCCAGTACTTC	CASSSRDRPGAQYF
.	.	TRBV5-1	TRBJ2-1	TGCGCCAGCAGCTTGTTTACGTTGGGGAGTAGTGAGCAGTTCTTC	CASSLFTLGSSEQFF
.	.	TRBV4-1	TRBJ2-7	TGCGCCAGCAGCCAAAGTGGGTACTACGAGCAGTACTTC	CASSQSGYYEQYF
.	TRBD1	TRBV6-6	TRBJ1-5	TGTGCCAGCAGTTACTCTACAGGGGGCGCGGGGCCCCAGCATTTT	CASSYSTGGAGPQHF
.	.	TRBV7-2	TRBJ1-1	TGTGCCAGCAGCTTAACAGGGTTGACTGAAGCTTTCTTT	CASSLTGLTEAFF
.	.	TRBV29-1	TRBJ2-2	TGCAGCGTTGAAGATAATTCCGGGGAGCTGTTTTTT	CSVEDNSGELFF
once	TRBD1	TRBV7-2	TRBJ1-2	TGTGCCAGCAGCCCCCAGGGGGGGGCTAACTATGGCTACACCTTC	CASSPQGGANYGYTF
.	.	TRBV6-5	TRBJ2-1	TGTGCCAGCAGTTCCGTTTACAATGAGCAGTTCTTC	CASSSVYNEQFF
.	.	TRBV18	TRBJ1-1	TGTGCCAGCTCACCTTACAGGGAGAACACTGAAGCTTTCTTT	CASSPYRENTEAFF